Below, 18 T cell receptor beta chains from the same sample are listed, as sequenced in a study of blood T cell repertoires in COVID-19. Data came from immunoSEQ multiplex PCR; TCRdb stores just in-frame clones and leaves some out. This table holds about 250,000 clones, around 84% found once. Sequences were obtained from PBMCs or T cells enriched from blood (not recorded which). These receptors all come from a man in his forties or fifties who had recovered from COVID-19.

The chain carries TRBV6-5 and TRBJ2-3; 7 positions match TRBD1. Germline V CDR1 and CDR2: MNHEY, SVGAGI. There are 16 residues in the CDR3. J gave up 0 bases and V 4 bases, and 7 bases lay outside the gene matches. The CDR3 nucleotides read TGTGCCAGCAGTTTGGGGACAGAACTTAGCACAGATACGCAGTATTTT. Translation gives CASSLGTELSTDTQYF.

This chain links TRBV6-1 with TRBJ2-3; TRBD2 matches at 9 bases. V was clipped by 3 bases and J by 4 bases; unmatched bases: 5. CDR1 and CDR2 (germline): MNHNS, SASEGT. The CDR3 is made up of 15 amino acids. CDR3 coding DNA: TGTGCCAGCAGTGAGAGCGGGAGGAGGGCAGATACGCAGTATTTT. This sequence encodes CASSESGRRADTQYF.

V and J are TRBV6-6 and TRBJ2-1; TRBD2 matches 8 bases. CDR3 length equals 16 residues. CDR1 and CDR2 from the germline V gene are MNHNY and SVGAGI (reference sequence). Unmatched junction bases numbered 13, after V lost 6 bases and J lost 6 bases. The CDR3 bases are TGTGCCAGCAGCCCCCTAGCGGGCCGAGGCTTCAATGAGCAGTTCTTC. Its protein is CASSPLAGRGFNEQFF.

The gene calls are TRBV7-2 and TRBJ2-2, with 8 bases aligning to TRBD1. CDR3 length: 15 amino acids. The germline CDR1 and CDR2 sequences are SGHTA and FQGNSA. V shed 4 bases, J shed 6 bases, and the junction held 7 bases outside the gene matches. The CDR3 sequence: CASSSFQGAAGELFF. The CDR3, as DNA: TGTGCCAGCAGCTCTTTCCAGGGGGCTGCCGGGGAGCTGTTTTTT.

The gene calls are TRBV5-4 and TRBJ2-1, with TRBD1 identical over 9 bases. The germline V gene encodes CDR1 SGHNT and CDR2 YYREEE (reference sequence). V gave up 6 bases and J gave up 1 base; unmatched junction bases: 8. The CDR3 consists of 16 residues. CDR3 nucleotide sequence: TGTGCCAGCATCCTAACGACAGGGGGTTCCTACAATGAGCAGTTCTTC. Translated: CASILTTGGSYNEQFF.

The J gene is TRBJ2-7, the V gene TRBV4-2, with D possibly TRBD2 on 5 matching bases. The CDR3 consists of 14 residues. Trimming pared 1 base from V and 1 base from J, leaving 8 bases between. Looked up from germline, CDR1 is LGHNA and CDR2 is YNFKEQ. CDR3 sequence (DNA): TGTGCCAGCAGCCAAGCTCCGGGGTCCTACGAGCAGTACTTC. Amino acid sequence: CASSQAPGSYEQYF.

The chain uses TRBV23-1 and TRBJ1-1; TRBD1 agrees at 8 bases. TRBV23-1 qualifies as an ORF whose function is uncertain. V dropped 11 bases and J dropped 2; count of bases not matched to a gene: 7. The CDR3 loop spans 13 amino acids. The CDR3 reads CAGNRGTNTEAFF. In DNA form, the CDR3 reads TGCGCCGGAAACAGGGGGACAAACACTGAAGCTTTCTTT.

V and J are TRBV28 and TRBJ1-5; D unclear. The ends were cut back, 7 bases at V and 6 bases at J, with 16 bases in the middle. Germline V CDR1 and CDR2: MDHEN, SYDVKM. The length of the CDR3 is 14 residues. CDR3 residues: CASMRGGSRQPQHF. The CDR3 region has the DNA TGTGCCAGCATGCGCGGAGGGAGTCGTCAGCCCCAGCATTTT.

The genes are TRBV27 and TRBJ2-7; TRBD2 matches at 7 bases. V was pared by 2 bases and J by 4 bases, with 5 bases of the junction left unmatched. Germline loops: CDR1 MNHEY, CDR2 SMNVEV (reference sequence). CDR3 length equals 14 residues. The CDR3 spells CASSLGRESYEQYF. The CDR3 DNA reads TGTGCCAGCAGTTTAGGGCGGGAGAGTTACGAGCAGTACTTC.

This clone has just a few counts. The chain couples TRBV18 to TRBJ2-7; TRBD1 aligns across 8 bases. The CDR3 covers 14 residues. V gave up 5 bases and J gave up 3 bases; unmatched junction bases: 6. Looked up from germline, CDR1 is KGHSH and CDR2 is LQKENI. This chain's CDR3 is CASSASGGYYEQYF. The CDR3 DNA follows: TGTGCCAGCTCAGCCTCAGGGGGCTACTACGAGCAGTACTTC. Based on the CDR3 plus reference TRBV18 and TRBJ2-7, the full variable domain is NAGVMQNPRHLVRRRGQEARLRCSPMKGHSHVYWYRQLPEEGLKFMVYLQKENIIDESGMPKERFSAEFPKEGPSILRIQQVVRGDSAAYFCASSASGGYYEQYFGPGTRLTVT.

The V call is TRBV11-3, the J call TRBJ2-5; possible D gene TRBD1, 6 bases. The CDR3 contains 13 residues. The V and J ends lost 5 bases and 5 bases respectively, with 12 bases between them. From germline, CDR1 is SGHNT and CDR2 YENEEA. The CDR3 sequence is CASSVDRSETQYF. The CDR3 region has the DNA TGTGCCAGCAGCGTGGACAGAAGTGAGACCCAGTACTTC.

The chain couples TRBV6-4 to TRBJ1-2, with D possibly matching TRBD1 (6 bases). V was shortened by 3 bases and J by 4 bases, with 18 bases between the two germline ends. This CDR3 has 16 amino acids. CDR1 is MRHNA, CDR2 SNTAGT, per germline. The CDR3 coding sequence is TGTGCCAGCAGTGAGAGTTCGTGGGGGCCGGGCTATGGCTACACCTTC. Amino acids: CASSESSWGPGYGYTF.

In this sample, this clone turned up a few times. The chain recombines TRBV7-2 with TRBJ2-3, with TRBD2 identical over 8 bases. Germline V CDR1 and CDR2: SGHTA, FQGNSA. V shed 5 bases, J shed 5 bases, and the junction held 9 bases outside the gene matches. This CDR3 has 15 amino acids. The DNA for the CDR3 is TGTGCCAGCAGCCCCCGGGGGGGCAGTGGAGATACGCAGTATTTT. This gives the protein CASSPRGGSGDTQYF.

As concerns this clone: Sequence at one end of the junction differs from germline and may be a read error. The chain carries TRBV7-7 and TRBJ1-1; no firm D call. The length of the CDR3 is 15 residues. CDR1 is SSHAT, CDR2 FNYEAQ, per germline (reference sequence). The CDR3 region has the DNA TGTGCTAGCAGCAGAGACACTGACCCATTCCCTGAAGCTTTCTTT. Residues: CASSRDTDPFPEAFF.

The chain links TRBV6-2 or TRBV6-3 to TRBJ1-5, with D unresolved. CDR3 length: 16 residues. CDR1 is MNHEY and CDR2 is SVGEGT in the germline V gene. The V end was cut by 0 bases, the J end by 5 bases, with 14 bases between. CDR3 DNA: TGTGCCAGCAGTTACTCGATGGGGAGTGGGGATCAGCCCCAGCATTTT. Encoded protein: CASSYSMGSGDQPQHF.

V gene TRBV2 combines with J gene TRBJ2-2; tentative D call: TRBD1 (6 bases). Germline V gene lookup returns CDR1 SNHLY and CDR2 FYNNEI. The CDR3 is made up of 15 amino acids. V lost 6 bases and J 2 bases, leaving 13 bases between the germline ends. Here the CDR3 reads CASSNQGSNTGELFF. In DNA, the CDR3 is TGTGCCAGCAGCAATCAGGGGTCCAACACCGGGGAGCTGTTTTTT.

The chain carries TRBV7-2 and TRBJ1-2; the match to TRBD1 covers 8 bases. Germline lookup yields CDR1 SGHTA and CDR2 FQGNSA. V lost 3 bases and J lost 6; bases outside the gene matches: 3. The CDR3 spans 13 residues. The CDR3 here is CASSFSGGNGYTF. In DNA form, the CDR3 reads TGTGCCAGCAGCTTTTCAGGGGGCAATGGCTACACCTTC.

This clone has a handful of counts. The rearrangement joins TRBV30 to TRBJ2-4, with 10 bases lining up with TRBD1. V lost 4 bases and J lost 1; bases outside the gene matches: 7. Per the germline V gene, CDR1 is GTSNPN and CDR2 is SVGIG (reference sequence). The CDR3 consists of 16 residues. CDR3 nucleotide sequence: TGTGCCTGGAAACGGGACAGGGGTGAGGCCAAAAACATTCAGTACTTC. Its protein product is CAWKRDRGEAKNIQYF.